A selection of T cell receptor beta chains follows, all from one sample in a study of blood T cell repertoires in COVID-19. Repertoires were generated with immunoSEQ multiplex PCR, while TCRdb's copy carries only in-frame clones and drops some. The table has 240,000 or so clones, around 87% seen once. The specimen sequenced was peripheral blood. These receptors originate from a woman between 25 and 40 years old who had recovered from COVID-19. Each CDR3 is given with its conserved first and last residue. The order of the fields is J gene, V gene, CDR3 protein.

J gene: TRBJ2-5
V gene: TRBV2
CDR3 protein: CASKEKTGGYQETQYF

J gene: TRBJ1-1
V gene: TRBV5-1
CDR3 protein: CASSLQVMNTEAFF

J gene: TRBJ2-2
V gene: TRBV4-1
CDR3 protein: CASSPLPSGGPNTGELFF

J gene: TRBJ1-2
V gene: TRBV11-2
CDR3 protein: CASSSNRGTGGYTF

J gene: TRBJ2-7
V gene: TRBV19
CDR3 protein: CASTPGQLPYEQYF

J gene: TRBJ2-7
V gene: TRBV19
CDR3 protein: CASSSGTLPYEQYF

J gene: TRBJ2-1
V gene: TRBV9
CDR3 protein: CASSPWDRLAGNNEQFF

J gene: TRBJ1-6
V gene: TRBV9
CDR3 protein: CASSPLTGSNSPLHF

J gene: TRBJ2-3
V gene: TRBV2
CDR3 protein: CASSAPTGYTDTQYF

J gene: TRBJ1-2
V gene: TRBV21-1
CDR3 protein: CASSAQDRENYGYTF

J gene: TRBJ1-2
V gene: TRBV5-1
CDR3 protein: CASSLERGTPYGYTF

J gene: TRBJ2-7
V gene: TRBV6-1
CDR3 protein: CASSEAHSDYEQYF

J gene: TRBJ2-1
V gene: TRBV11-3
CDR3 protein: CASSLEAADNEQFF

J gene: TRBJ2-7
V gene: TRBV5-1
CDR3 protein: CASSPPEGAYEQYF

J gene: TRBJ1-2
V gene: TRBV18
CDR3 protein: CASSPDRVQVYGYTF

J gene: TRBJ2-1
V gene: TRBV5-6
CDR3 protein: CASSLGSLPRLEQFF

J gene: TRBJ1-2
V gene: TRBV12-5
CDR3 protein: CASGYNRGHGYTF

J gene: TRBJ1-2
V gene: TRBV3-1/TRBV3-2
CDR3 protein: CASSQLGTSLYGYTF

J gene: TRBJ1-5
V gene: TRBV19
CDR3 protein: CASSILGVSNQPQHF

J gene: TRBJ2-2
V gene: TRBV7-8
CDR3 protein: CASSLVLAGWTGELFF

J gene: TRBJ2-3
V gene: TRBV7-3
CDR3 protein: CASSLFGDSTDTQYF

J gene: TRBJ1-6
V gene: TRBV30
CDR3 protein: CAWSRGWNSPLHF

J gene: TRBJ1-2
V gene: TRBV2
CDR3 protein: CASSKGPRYGYTF

J gene: TRBJ1-1
V gene: TRBV2
CDR3 protein: CASRRQGAAFF

J gene: TRBJ1-4
V gene: TRBV5-1
CDR3 protein: CASSLGRTVSLQEKLFF

J gene: TRBJ2-2
V gene: TRBV5-4
CDR3 protein: CASSPDRSTGELFF

J gene: TRBJ2-6
V gene: TRBV4-3
CDR3 protein: CASSQQDTTVSGANVLTF

J gene: TRBJ2-1
V gene: TRBV7-9
CDR3 protein: CASSLVGLAGRSYNEQFF

J gene: TRBJ1-5
V gene: TRBV5-1
CDR3 protein: CASRYSGGGSNQPQHF

J gene: TRBJ1-5
V gene: TRBV7-8
CDR3 protein: CASSLGQGNQPQHF

J gene: TRBJ1-4
V gene: TRBV5-1
CDR3 protein: CASCPGTGYEKLFF

J gene: TRBJ2-7
V gene: TRBV11-2
CDR3 protein: CASSLVQRGRFLNEQYF

J gene: TRBJ2-2
V gene: TRBV6-2/TRBV6-3
CDR3 protein: CASSGPGNTGELFF